This T cell receptor (beta chain) was captured in a study of tumor and adjacent non-tumor tissue in lung cancer. The library came from three nested PCR rounds adapted from ARM-PCR protocols. From the multiplex PCR reads, TCRdb called clonotypes with MiXCR, one entry per CDR3 protein. The sample lists tens of thousands of distinct CDR3 sequences; around 65% were seen once. CDR1 is SGHNT, CDR2 YENEEA, per germline. This CDR3 is built from 13 residues. Trimming shortened V by 1 base and J by 12 bases, and 13 bases separated the two germline ends. The template was RNA from unsorted bulk tissue. The normal lung tissue was taken more than 3 cm from the tumor edge.

J is TRBJ2-1 and V is TRBV11-3; D tentatively fits TRBD1 or TRBD2 (5 bases each). Input material: distant non-tumor lung tissue. This TCR was sampled from a woman aged 50 to 65 with non-small cell lung cancer. The CDR3: CASSLGGENRQFF. CDR3 nucleotide sequence: TGTGCCAGCAGCTTAGGAGGGGAAAATAGGCAGTTCTTC.